The TCR beta chain under discussion was sequenced for a study of blood T cell repertoires in COVID-19. In the study overall: There were acute and convalescent COVID-19 samples, and they came from the United States, Italy and Spain. Sources were T cells, B-cell-depleted T cells, or PBMCs; the material itself was cDNA or gDNA.

The V gene's germline CDR1 is MDHEN and CDR2 SYDVKM. The CDR3 covers 16 residues. The ends were cut back, 5 bases at V and 6 bases at J, with 21 bases in the middle. Original processing notes: Reference gene primers were amplified, and this amplification served to estimate nucleated cell counts. This table comes from immunoSEQ multiplex PCR, and its TCRdb copy is limited to in-frame clones, with some not included. That table gives V, J and clone size, and the DNA gave D and trimming. Here the sample spans about 300,000 clones, around 90% being singletons. The sequenced material came from peripheral blood. J is TRBJ2-3 and V is TRBV28, with D tentatively TRBD2 (6 bases). This TCR came from a man in his 70s with acute or convalescent COVID-19. The CDR3 protein is CASSTSGGSVADTQYF. CDR3 nucleotides: TGTGCCAGCAGTACCTCCGGGGGTAGCGTCGCTGATACGCAGTATTTT.